This T cell receptor (beta chain) was documented in a study of T-cell memory formation after mild COVID-19. Trimming left V 4 bases short and J 5 bases short, with 20 bases between. CDR1 is LGHDT and CDR2 is YNNKEL in the germline V gene (reference sequence). The CDR3 totals 16 residues. As to this clonotype: Its antigen is unknown.

A 5'RACE reaction primed in the constant segment made cDNA libraries of TCR alpha and TCR beta, and these carried sample barcodes and UMIs. TCRdb reanalysed the 5' RACE reads using MiXCR and keeps one entry per CDR3 protein. Of under 250,000 distinct CDR3 sequences in the sample, 9.5% were seen once. The study, taken as a whole, reports: Mostly located in CM and EM were contracting CD4+ clones, with contracting CD8+ clones located in EMRA. Among clones contracting day 15 to 85, CD4/CD8 was balanced, whereas later expanders leaned CD4+. Nothing showed for sure that second-wave clones peaking on day 37 were SARS-CoV-2 specific.

This chain links TRBV3-1 with TRBJ2-5; perhaps TRBD1 as D (7 bases). The source material was PBMCs or a T cell subset sorted from them (not recorded which). The TCR comes from a young man who had mild COVID-19 (a few samples of this study predate the infection). Cell type and time point are not known. The CDR3 sequence: CASSPSTGSRGETQYF. CDR3 nucleotide sequence: TGTGCCAGCAGCCCCAGTACCGGGAGCAGGGGGGAGACCCAGTACTTC.